The clone carrying this TCR beta chain was observed a single time. These data originate in a study of blood T cell repertoires in COVID-19. Using immunoSEQ multiplex PCR, the repertoire was profiled, and TCRdb retains in-frame clones only, with some absent. Among hundreds of thousands of clones listed, about 93% were seen once. The CDR3 is 17 residues long. V was pared by 1 base and J by 3 bases, with 19 bases between. Germline V gives CDR1 SGHRS, CDR2 YFSETQ. The sequence derives from a woman aged 18-29 years who had recovered from COVID-19. The J gene is TRBJ1-1, the V gene TRBV5-1, with a possible D match to TRBD1 (5 bases). The sample consisted of peripheral blood. CDR3 protein: CASSLRRFGQGDTEAFF. In DNA form, the CDR3 reads TGCGCCAGCAGCTTGCGTCGATTCGGGCAGGGCGACACTGAAGCTTTCTTT.